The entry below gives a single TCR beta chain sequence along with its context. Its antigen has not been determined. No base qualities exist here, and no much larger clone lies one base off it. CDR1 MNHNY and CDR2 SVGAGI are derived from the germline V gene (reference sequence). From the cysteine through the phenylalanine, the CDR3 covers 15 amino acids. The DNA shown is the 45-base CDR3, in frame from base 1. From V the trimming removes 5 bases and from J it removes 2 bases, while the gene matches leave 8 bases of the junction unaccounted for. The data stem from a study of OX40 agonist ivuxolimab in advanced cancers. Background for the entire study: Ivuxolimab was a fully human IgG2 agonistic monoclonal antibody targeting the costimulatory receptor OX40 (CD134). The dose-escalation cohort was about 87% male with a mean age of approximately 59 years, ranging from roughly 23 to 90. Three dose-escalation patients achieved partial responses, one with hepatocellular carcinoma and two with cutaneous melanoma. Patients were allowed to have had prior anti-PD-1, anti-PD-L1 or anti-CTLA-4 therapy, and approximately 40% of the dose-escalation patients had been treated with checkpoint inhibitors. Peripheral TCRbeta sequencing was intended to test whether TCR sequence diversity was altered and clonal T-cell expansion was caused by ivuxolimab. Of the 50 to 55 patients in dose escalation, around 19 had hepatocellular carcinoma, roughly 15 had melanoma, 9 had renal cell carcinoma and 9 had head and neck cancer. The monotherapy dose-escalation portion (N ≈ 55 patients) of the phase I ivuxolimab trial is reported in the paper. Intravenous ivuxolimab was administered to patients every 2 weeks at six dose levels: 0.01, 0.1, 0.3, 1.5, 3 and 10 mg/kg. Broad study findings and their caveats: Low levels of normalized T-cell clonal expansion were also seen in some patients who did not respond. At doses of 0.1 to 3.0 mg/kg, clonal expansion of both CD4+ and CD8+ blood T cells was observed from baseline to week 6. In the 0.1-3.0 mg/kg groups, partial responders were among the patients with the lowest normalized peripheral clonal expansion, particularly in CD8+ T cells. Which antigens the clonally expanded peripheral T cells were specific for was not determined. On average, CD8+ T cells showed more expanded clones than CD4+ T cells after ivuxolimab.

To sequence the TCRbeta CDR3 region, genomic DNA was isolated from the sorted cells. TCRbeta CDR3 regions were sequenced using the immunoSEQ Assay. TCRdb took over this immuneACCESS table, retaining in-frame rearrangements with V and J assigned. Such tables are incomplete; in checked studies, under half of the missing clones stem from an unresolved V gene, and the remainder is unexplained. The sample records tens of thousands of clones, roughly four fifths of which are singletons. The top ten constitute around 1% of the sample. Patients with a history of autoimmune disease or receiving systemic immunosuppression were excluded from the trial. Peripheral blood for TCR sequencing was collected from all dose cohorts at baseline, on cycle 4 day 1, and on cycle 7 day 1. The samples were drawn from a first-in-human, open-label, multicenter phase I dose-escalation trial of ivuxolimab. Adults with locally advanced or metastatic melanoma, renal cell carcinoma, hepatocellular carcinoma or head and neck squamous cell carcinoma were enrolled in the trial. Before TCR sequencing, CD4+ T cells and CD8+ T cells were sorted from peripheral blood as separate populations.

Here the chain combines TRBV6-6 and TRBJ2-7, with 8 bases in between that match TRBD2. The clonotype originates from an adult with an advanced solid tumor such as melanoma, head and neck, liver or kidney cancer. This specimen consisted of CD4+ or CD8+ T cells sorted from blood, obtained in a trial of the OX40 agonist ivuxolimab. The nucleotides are TGTGCCAGCAGTCCCAGCGGGGGCCACACCTACGAGCAGTACTTC. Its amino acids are CASSPSGGHTYEQYF.